This T cell receptor (beta chain) emerged from a study of cytomegalovirus exposure and HLA in healthy donors. The V gene's germline CDR1 is MNHNY and CDR2 SVGAGI (reference sequence). The CDR3 spans 13 residues. V was trimmed by 5 bases and J by 0 bases, leaving 8 bases between them. This clone occurred a few times. The primer mix had 60 Vbeta and 13 Jbeta primers. Data came from immunoSEQ multiplex PCR; TCRdb stores just in-frame clones and leaves some out. The data show roughly 130,000 clones, 8.5% seen once. The clonotype was recovered from a man between 40 and 49 years old in good health and CMV-seronegative. Input material: PBMCs. The rearrangement links TRBV6-6 to TRBJ2-7; TRBD1 might be the D (6 bases). The CDR3 DNA is TGTGCCAGCAGTGGGGGCAGCTCCTACGAGCAGTACTTC. Translating gives CASSGGSSYEQYF.